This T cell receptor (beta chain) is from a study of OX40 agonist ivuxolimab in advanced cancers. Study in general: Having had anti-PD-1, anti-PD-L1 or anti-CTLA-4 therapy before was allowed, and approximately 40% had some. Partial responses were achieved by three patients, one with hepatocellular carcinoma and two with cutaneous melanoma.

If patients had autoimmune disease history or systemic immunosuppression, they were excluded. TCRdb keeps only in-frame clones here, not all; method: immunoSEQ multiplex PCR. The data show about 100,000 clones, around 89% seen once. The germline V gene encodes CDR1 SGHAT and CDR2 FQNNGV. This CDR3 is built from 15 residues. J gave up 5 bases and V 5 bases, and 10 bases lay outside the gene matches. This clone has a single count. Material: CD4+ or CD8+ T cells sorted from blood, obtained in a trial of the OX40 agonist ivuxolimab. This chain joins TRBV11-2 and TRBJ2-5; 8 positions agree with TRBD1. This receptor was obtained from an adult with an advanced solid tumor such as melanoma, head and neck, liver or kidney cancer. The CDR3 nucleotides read TGTGCCAGCAGCCCAGACAGGGGTGATTGGGAGACCCAGTACTTC. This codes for CASSPDRGDWETQYF.